The rows below give T cell receptor beta chains drawn from one sample of a study of cytomegalovirus exposure and HLA in healthy donors. Profiling relied on immunoSEQ multiplex PCR, and the TCRdb table lists in-frame clones only, not all of them. The table has about 150,000 clones, over 70% seen once. The specimen was PBMCs. The receptors were sampled from a man aged 40-50 years in good health and CMV-seronegative. CDR3s include the opening cysteine and the closing phenylalanine or tryptophan. D genes are given only for firm matches. Size is omitted from some rows. Given values are once, few, many or a class for expanded clones.

D gene	J gene	clone size	V gene	CDR3 protein	CDR3 DNA
NA	TRBJ2-7	few	TRBV2	CASTPSAAAAYEQYF	TGTGCCAGCACTCCTTCTGCGGCAGCCGCCTACGAGCAGTACTTC
NA	TRBJ2-7	NA	TRBV30	CAWSVFRVGEQYF	TGTGCCTGGAGTGTTTTCAGGGTTGGCGAGCAGTACTTC
TRBD2	TRBJ2-3	few	TRBV18	CASSGLAGLADTQYF	TGTGCCAGCTCAGGACTAGCGGGATTGGCAGATACGCAGTATTTT
TRBD1	TRBJ1-3	NA	TRBV19	CASSIDPDRGGNTIYF	TGTGCCAGTAGTATAGATCCGGACAGGGGAGGAAACACCATATATTTT
NA	TRBJ2-1	NA	TRBV5-8	CASIPSITIYNEQFF	TGTGCCAGCATCCCGAGTATCACTATCTACAATGAGCAGTTCTTC
NA	TRBJ2-7	NA	TRBV25-1	CASSGYKTGSSYEQYF	TGTGCCAGCAGTGGCTATAAGACAGGCAGCTCCTACGAGCAGTACTTC
NA	TRBJ1-2	few	TRBV6-4	CASSDRGYGYTF	TGTGCCAGCAGTGACAGGGGCTATGGCTACACCTTC
TRBD1	TRBJ2-3	NA	TRBV7-9	CASSLRGPTDTQYF	TGTGCCAGCAGCTTAAGGGGGCCCACAGATACGCAGTATTTT
TRBD2	TRBJ2-7	NA	TRBV30	CAWSRTSVSYEQYF	TGTGCCTGGAGTAGGACTAGCGTCTCCTACGAGCAGTACTTC
TRBD2	TRBJ2-1	NA	TRBV6-5	CASSSPGGAYNEQFF	TGTGCCAGCAGTTCCCCCGGGGGGGCCTACAATGAGCAGTTCTTC
NA	TRBJ1-2	NA	TRBV7-2	CASSLGRIQGDGYTF	TGTGCCAGCAGCCTAGGACGGATCCAGGGCGATGGCTACACCTTC
TRBD1	TRBJ2-3	NA	TRBV6-1	CASRGQGASGDTQYF	TGTGCCAGCAGGGGACAGGGGGCTTCAGGGGATACGCAGTATTTT
NA	TRBJ2-7	NA	TRBV9	CASSATAGNTHEQYF	TGTGCCAGCAGTGCCACGGCAGGGAATACGCACGAGCAGTACTTC
TRBD1	TRBJ1-1	NA	TRBV28	CASPNRGNTEAFF	TGTGCCAGCCCAAACAGGGGGAACACTGAAGCTTTCTTT
NA	TRBJ1-4	NA	TRBV7-6	CASSSWGGNEKLFF	TGTGCCAGCAGCTCTTGGGGGGGTAATGAAAAACTGTTTTTT
NA	TRBJ2-7	NA	TRBV9	CASSVESLSGEQYF	TGTGCCAGCAGCGTAGAATCACTGAGCGGCGAGCAGTACTTC
NA	TRBJ2-4	NA	TRBV11-2	CASSLGGLTKNIQYF	TGTGCCAGCAGCTTAGGAGGTCTAACCAAAAACATTCAGTACTTC
TRBD1	TRBJ2-2	NA	TRBV5-1	CASSLRTGNTGELFF	TGCGCCAGCAGCCTAAGGACAGGGAACACCGGGGAGCTGTTTTTT
TRBD1	TRBJ2-5	NA	TRBV11-3	CASSSKGGQGMLETQYF	TGTGCCAGCAGCTCAAAAGGAGGACAGGGAATGTTAGAGACCCAGTACTTC
NA	TRBJ1-2	NA	TRBV7-9	CASSLEQGSGYTF	TGTGCCAGCAGCTTAGAACAGGGAAGTGGCTACACCTTC
NA	TRBJ2-2	NA	TRBV4-3	CASSQDVAGDTGELFF	TGCGCCAGCAGCCAAGATGTGGCAGGGGACACCGGGGAGCTGTTTTTT
NA	TRBJ2-2	NA	TRBV14	CASSLTLGNTGELFF	TGTGCCAGCAGCCTGACTCTGGGGAACACCGGGGAGCTGTTTTTT
NA	TRBJ1-3	NA	TRBV19	CASSPRTNAGNTIYF	TGTGCCAGTAGCCCAAGGACAAACGCTGGAAACACCATATATTTT
NA	TRBJ1-2	NA	TRBV6-5	CASSYSGGRGNYGYTF	TGTGCCAGCAGTTACTCCGGGGGGCGCGGGAACTATGGCTACACCTTC
TRBD1	TRBJ2-7	NA	TRBV5-6	CASRGSGQGHEQYF	TGTGCCAGCAGGGGGTCAGGACAGGGTCACGAGCAGTACTTC
TRBD1	TRBJ2-7	NA	TRBV30	CAWSNRGDEQYF	TGTGCCTGGAGTAACAGGGGCGACGAGCAGTACTTC
NA	TRBJ1-5	NA	TRBV6-1	CASSDVQLEPQHF	TGTGCCAGCAGTGATGTGCAGCTAGAGCCCCAGCATTTT
TRBD1	TRBJ1-5	once	TRBV18	CASSPPPPTKTGIALVDNQPQHF	TGTGCCAGCTCACCACCTCCCCCGACGAAGACAGGGATAGCTCTGGTGGACAATCAGCCCCAGCATTTT
NA	TRBJ1-1	NA	TRBV7-6	CASTAGPNTEAFF	TGTGCCAGCACCGCTGGCCCGAACACTGAAGCTTTCTTT
NA	TRBJ2-7	NA	TRBV7-8	CASSLGASAGTYEQYF	TGTGCCAGCAGCTTAGGAGCATCGGCGGGAACCTACGAGCAGTACTTC
NA	TRBJ1-1	NA	TRBV18	CASSPPAGKRTEAFF	TGTGCCAGCTCACCCCCGGCGGGCAAGAGAACTGAAGCTTTCTTT
TRBD2	TRBJ2-7	NA	TRBV29-1	CSVEDQTSGRSYEQYF	TGCAGCGTTGAAGACCAGACTAGCGGGAGGTCCTACGAGCAGTACTTC
TRBD1	TRBJ1-5	NA	TRBV29-1	CSVLIRAQGQGNNQPQHF	TGCAGCGTTTTAATCCGGGCCCAGGGACAGGGGAACAATCAGCCCCAGCATTTT
TRBD2	TRBJ2-3	NA	TRBV27	CASRRGELAGGATGTQYF	TGTGCCAGCAGGAGGGGGGAACTAGCGGGAGGCGCCACAGGTACGCAGTATTTT
TRBD1	TRBJ1-6	NA	TRBV7-6	CASSLAGRTGAYNSPLHF	TGTGCCAGCAGCTTAGCGGGTAGGACAGGGGCGTATAATTCACCCCTCCACTTT
TRBD1	TRBJ2-7	NA	TRBV27	CASSPNPTGDLPYEQYF	TGTGCCAGCAGTCCCAACCCCACAGGGGATTTACCCTACGAGCAGTACTTC
NA	TRBJ1-2	NA	TRBV29-1	CSVVPPRGADYGYTF	TGCAGCGTTGTACCCCCCAGGGGCGCTGACTATGGCTACACCTTC
NA	TRBJ2-5	NA	TRBV19	CASSIDQETQYF	TGTGCCAGTAGTATAGATCAGGAGACCCAGTACTTC
TRBD1	TRBJ1-2	NA	TRBV7-9	CASSLGQGGYGYTF	TGTGCCAGCAGCCTAGGACAGGGTGGCTATGGCTACACCTTC
TRBD2	TRBJ2-7	NA	TRBV11-1	CASSLHGTSGGSSYEQYF	TGTGCCAGCAGCCTCCACGGGACTAGCGGGGGCAGCTCCTACGAGCAGTACTTC